These T cell receptor beta chains were read from a single sample in a study of shared clonotypes between healthy human individuals. The repertoire was sequenced with immunoSEQ multiplex PCR; TCRdb's copy has only in-frame clones and lacks some. The table includes 1.4 million or so clones, approximately 98.5% detected once. Source material: naive CD4+ T cells sorted from blood. Receptors originate from a man aged 25-40 years in good health. Both conserved end residues are part of each CDR3. A D gene is named only where the DNA matches it firmly. Part of the rows lack a size; the others show once, few, many or a class for expanded clones.

D	V	J	size	DNA	CDR3
-	TRBV29-1	TRBJ1-2	-	TGCAGCGCCGGGCAGGCAAACTACAAGGGCTACACCTTC	CSAGQANYKGYTF
-	TRBV5-1	TRBJ2-2	-	TGCGCCAGCAGCCCCGGTAGTCGTGACGGGGAGCTGTTTTTT	CASSPGSRDGELFF
-	TRBV7-2	TRBJ1-5	-	TGTGCCAGCACCGAATGGGGCAATCAGCCCCAGCATTTT	CASTEWGNQPQHF
-	TRBV7-2	TRBJ2-5	-	TGTGCCAGCAGCTTAGTCAACCAAGAGACCCAGTACTTC	CASSLVNQETQYF
TRBD1	TRBV18	TRBJ2-1	-	TGTGCCAGCTCACCGGACAGGGGGGGACAGGAGCAGTTCTTC	CASSPDRGGQEQFF
-	TRBV5-5	TRBJ1-2	-	TGTGCCAGCAGCTTGAGGACAGCCTCCTATGGCTACACCTTC	CASSLRTASYGYTF
TRBD1	TRBV28	TRBJ2-7	-	TGTGCCAGCAGTAACCCGGGACAGGGGGCGGGCGAGCAGTACTTC	CASSNPGQGAGEQYF
-	TRBV5-1	TRBJ2-2	-	TGCGCCAGCAGCTTGACCGGCCCCAACACCGGGGAGCTGTTTTTT	CASSLTGPNTGELFF
-	TRBV5-4	TRBJ2-2	-	TGTGCCAGCAGCTCGGACGGCAGAAACACCGGGGAGCTGTTTTTT	CASSSDGRNTGELFF
TRBD1	TRBV11-3	TRBJ2-2	-	TGTGCCAGCAGTCACACCAGGGGGCGAGGCACCGGGGAGCTGTTTTTT	CASSHTRGRGTGELFF
-	TRBV10-3	TRBJ2-7	-	TGTGCCATCGGTGGGCCCCACTTCGAGCAGTACTTC	CAIGGPHFEQYF
-	TRBV15	TRBJ2-7	-	TGTGCCACCAGCAGGGACTGGTCCTACGAGCAGTACTTC	CATSRDWSYEQYF
TRBD1	TRBV6-5	TRBJ2-1	-	TGTGCCAGCAGTTCACAGGGGATTTCCTACAATGAGCAGTTCTTC	CASSSQGISYNEQFF
-	TRBV4-3	TRBJ1-5	-	TGCGCCAGCAGCCAAGCTTGGGCAGGCAATCAGCCCCAGCATTTT	CASSQAWAGNQPQHF
-	TRBV9	TRBJ1-4	-	TGTGCCAGCAGCGAATTATTTGGAACTAATGAAAAACTGTTTTTT	CASSELFGTNEKLFF
-	TRBV5-1	TRBJ2-7	-	TGCGCCAGCAGCTTGGAAGGATCACAGCACTCCTACGAGCAGTACTTC	CASSLEGSQHSYEQYF
-	TRBV19	TRBJ2-1	-	TGTGCCAGTAGTATAGATCAGGGTCCGGTGGGTAAGTTCTTC	CASSIDQGPVGKFF
-	TRBV2	TRBJ2-3	-	TGTGCCAGCAGTGAAGCGCTTCCGGGCAGGGCAGATACGCAGTATTTT	CASSEALPGRADTQYF
TRBD2	TRBV29-1	TRBJ2-7	-	TGCAGCGCACGAGGGACTAGCGGGAACAACGAGCAGTACTTC	CSARGTSGNNEQYF
-	TRBV2	TRBJ2-5	once	TGTGCCAGCTCTCCTGCGGGCGAAATCCAAGAGACCCAGTACTTC	CASSPAGEIQETQYF
TRBD1	TRBV6-1	TRBJ2-7	-	TGTGCCAGCAGGGGGGACAGGTTTTCCTACGAGCAGTACTTC	CASRGDRFSYEQYF
TRBD2	TRBV19	TRBJ2-3	-	TGTGCCAGTAGTATAGGTCCTAGCGGGAGCGATACGCAGTATTTT	CASSIGPSGSDTQYF
TRBD2	TRBV16	TRBJ2-5	-	TGTGCCAGCAGCCAGACGGCCTCTAGCGGGAGAGAAGAGACCCAGTACTTC	CASSQTASSGREETQYF
TRBD1	TRBV6-5	TRBJ1-2	-	TGTGCCAGCAGTTACCTACAGGGGGATGGCTACACCTTC	CASSYLQGDGYTF
-	TRBV13	TRBJ2-3	-	TGTGCCAGCAGCTTAGGCCCGGGAACCACAGATACGCAGTATTTT	CASSLGPGTTDTQYF
-	TRBV6-5	TRBJ2-2	-	TGTGCCAGCAGTTATGCAGTCTCCGGGGAGCTGTTTTTT	CASSYAVSGELFF
-	TRBV25-1	TRBJ2-1	-	TGTGCCAGCAGTGAAATAGAAAATGAGCAGTTCTTC	CASSEIENEQFF
-	TRBV2	TRBJ2-7	once	TGTGCCAGCAGCCCCGGTCGGCTGAGCTCCTACGAGCAGTACTTC	CASSPGRLSSYEQYF
-	TRBV28	TRBJ2-7	-	TGTGCCAGCAGAGCCGACAGCTACCACGAGCAGTACTTC	CASRADSYHEQYF
TRBD2	TRBV2	TRBJ2-1	-	TGTGCCAGCAGTAGCCGGCTGACTAGCGGGAGGGGAAATGAGCAGTTCTTC	CASSSRLTSGRGNEQFF
-	TRBV7-9	TRBJ2-1	-	TGTGCCAGCAGCCCATACCAGACGCTAGCGGAGGGGGCCTACAATGAGCAGTTCTTC	CASSPYQTLAEGAYNEQFF
-	TRBV28	TRBJ1-3	once	TGTGCCAGCAGTTATGGGGGGAGAAACACCATATATTTT	CASSYGGRNTIYF
TRBD2	TRBV4-1	TRBJ2-5	-	TGCGCCAGCAGCCAAGATCTGGCGGGAGCGGGGGAAGAGACCCAGTACTTC	CASSQDLAGAGEETQYF
-	TRBV5-4	TRBJ2-1	-	TGTGCCAGCAGCTTGGCCGCCGGTTACAATGAGCAGTTCTTC	CASSLAAGYNEQFF
-	TRBV11-2	TRBJ1-1	-	TGTGCCAGCAGCTTGGGGGCCACTGAAGCTTTCTTT	CASSLGATEAFF
-	TRBV19	TRBJ1-2	once	TGTGCCAGTAGTGAACAGGAAGGCTATGGCTACACCTTC	CASSEQEGYGYTF
-	TRBV5-5	TRBJ2-7	once	TGTGCCAGCAGCTTTACTTCGACCGAGCAGTACTTC	CASSFTSTEQYF
TRBD2	TRBV28	TRBJ2-5	-	TGTGCCAGCAGTTTACCTAGCGGGATAGTGACCCAGTACTTC	CASSLPSGIVTQYF
-	TRBV30	TRBJ1-5	-	TGTGCCTGGAGGTACAGGGACTCATTCAATCAGCCCCAGCATTTT	CAWRYRDSFNQPQHF
-	TRBV5-1	TRBJ2-7	-	TGCGCCAGCAGCGCGACAGTGAGCTCCTACGAGCAGTACTTC	CASSATVSSYEQYF
-	TRBV29-1	TRBJ2-7	-	TGCAGCGTTCGGAGGGGCGACGAGCAGTACTTC	CSVRRGDEQYF
TRBD1	TRBV7-9	TRBJ2-7	-	TGTGCCAGCAGCGAGGGACAGCCAGGGTCCTACGAGCAGTACTTC	CASSEGQPGSYEQYF
-	TRBV28	TRBJ1-5	-	TGTGCCAGCAGGTGGAATAGGCTCCGAGATCAGCCCCAGCATTTT	CASRWNRLRDQPQHF
TRBD1	TRBV4-3	TRBJ2-5	-	TGCGCCAGCAGCCGGGACAGTGAACAGACCCAGTACTTC	CASSRDSEQTQYF